This TCR beta chain was found in a study of blood T cells in healthy people across ages. Per germline, CDR1 SGHDT and CDR2 YYEEEE. Trimming left V 4 bases short and J 7 bases short, with 21 bases between. The CDR3 has 15 residues. Together with a sample-barcoded 5' primer, a J-beta primer mix was included in a second PCR lasting about 7 to 11 cycles. In TCRdb, the 5' RACE reads were re-called with MiXCR into one record per CDR3 protein. This repertoire shows roughly 830,000 distinct CDR3 sequences, around 62% found once; its top ten account for around a quarter. The chain combines TRBV5-6 with TRBJ2-7, with D tentatively TRBD2 (7 bases). This receptor was taken from a man younger than 40 in good health. Sequencing was performed on blood. CDR3 in amino acids: CASSGGAHHTNEQYF. DNA for the CDR3: TGTGCCAGCAGCGGGGGGGCCCACCACACAAATGAGCAGTACTTC.